These 10 T cell receptor beta chains were all obtained from the same sample, sequenced in a study of neurological immune-mediated disorders. Each CDR3 protein is one row after TCRdb ran MiXCR on the 5' RACE reads. The top ten clones hold 3.9% of a sample with some 42,000 distinct CDR3 sequences, about 9.9% of them seen once. The sequenced material came from CD4+ T cells from blood. These receptors originate from a woman aged 30 to 39 with HTLV-1-associated myelopathy (HAM/TSP).

This clonotype was seen ten or more times. V usage is TRBV29-1 and J usage is TRBJ2-3; 7 bases are shared with TRBD1. J lost 5 bases, V lost 6 bases, and 5 bases had no gene match. Germline CDR1 reads SQVTM; CDR2 reads ANQGSEA. The CDR3 covers 12 residues. The CDR3 coding sequence is TGCAGCGTCGGGACAGCTTTAGATACGCAGTATTTT. Translated: CSVGTALDTQYF.

This clonotype was counted at least ten times. CDR3 DNA sequence: TGCGCCAGCAGAGACAGTTCTACAGAAGCTTTCTTT. It is translated as CASRDSSTEAFF. The chain employs TRBV10-2 and TRBJ1-1, with a tentative D call TRBD1 (5 bases). V lost 6 bases and J 8 bases, leaving 13 bases between the germline ends. CDR3 size: 12 residues. CDR1 and CDR2 (germline): WSHSY, SAAADI.

The table lists this clonotype with many counts. The chain is built from TRBV12-3 or TRBV12-4 and TRBJ2-5; 7 nucleotides line up with TRBD1. Germline trimming cut 3 bases from V and 4 bases from J; bases unmatched to any gene: 5. This CDR3 has 14 residues. The CDR3 region has the DNA TGTGCCAGCAGTTTTGGACAGGCCCCAGAGACCCAGTACTTC. Its translation is CASSFGQAPETQYF.

This clonotype is classed as medium-sized (0.01 to 0.1%). This chain uses TRBV5-1 with TRBJ1-2; a possible D gene is TRBD1 (5 bases). With 4 bases removed from V and 8 bases from J, the gap between germline ends came to 12 bases. The germline V gene encodes CDR1 SGHRS and CDR2 YFSETQ. The CDR3 length is 12 residues. The CDR3 spells CASSTSGRGYTF. CDR3 DNA sequence: TGCGCCAGCAGCACGTCAGGGAGGGGCTACACCTTC.

This clonotype was picked up many times. The genes are TRBV6-5 and TRBJ1-2; unclear D gene. The V gene's germline CDR1 is MNHEY and CDR2 SVGAGI. Between the trimmed V and J ends, which lost 5 bases and 0 bases, there was a span of 7 bases. CDR3 length: 13 amino acids. CDR3 nucleotide sequence: TGTGCCAGCAGTCATGGAGCTAACTATGGCTACACCTTC. Residues: CASSHGANYGYTF.

This clonotype was recorded at least ten times. The chain has TRBV18 and TRBJ2-5; perhaps TRBD2 as D (5 bases). The V gene's germline CDR1 is KGHSH and CDR2 LQKENI. The ends were cut back, 3 bases at V and 7 bases at J, with 18 bases in the middle. CDR3 length equals 15 residues. DNA for the CDR3: TGTGCCAGCTCACCGAGGGAATCCGCCCGGGGGACCCAGTACTTC. Translated: CASSPRESARGTQYF.

V is TRBV6-1 and J is TRBJ2-2; 12 bases are a match to TRBD1. Germline CDR1 is MNHNS and CDR2 is SASEGT. V trimming: 6 bases; J trimming: 5 bases; junction bases outside the gene matches: 22. This CDR3 is built from 21 residues. The DNA for the CDR3 is TGTGCCAGCAGCCCTAGATACCCCGGGACAGGGGGCCCCCCGAGAACCGGGGAGCTGTTTTTT. The encoded protein is CASSPRYPGTGGPPRTGELFF.

This clonotype occurred many times. V and J are TRBV5-1 and TRBJ2-7; D is uncertain. CDR1 is SGHRS, CDR2 YFSETQ, per germline. Trimming cost V 0 bases and J 5 bases, with 12 bases left between them. The CDR3 extends over 14 amino acids. Here the CDR3 DNA reads TGCGCCAGCAGCTTGGCCCAATCCGCCCACGAGCAGTACTTC. As protein: CASSLAQSAHEQYF.

This rearrangement joins TRBV15 to TRBJ1-4; D gene ambiguous. CDR3 size: 11 residues. V lost 8 bases and J lost 4, with 5 bases in between. Germline V lookup: CDR1 LNHNV, CDR2 YYDKDF (reference sequence). The CDR3 sequence: CATVSNEKLFF. The CDR3 DNA is TGTGCCACCGTCAGTAATGAAAAACTGTTTTTT.

On this clonotype itself: Because the CDR3's place on the DNA is in doubt, the DNA is left out and the CDR3 is given as listed by TCRdb. The chain recombines TRBV7-2 with TRBJ1-1. The CDR3 region is 21 residues in length, termini included. The germline gives CDR1 SGHTA, CDR2 FQGNSA. The CDR3 loop is CASSFYICSASLSGKNTEAFF.